The 17 T cell receptor beta chains given below trace back to one sample, sequenced in a study of Graves' ophthalmopathy and Graves' hyperthyroidism. The sequenced template was RNA, covering the TCR beta CDR3 region. First-round RT-PCR relied on HTBI primers, and a second-round multiplex PCR came next. One entry per CDR3 protein results from TCRdb running MiXCR on the multiplex PCR reads. The profile shows approximately 1.2 million distinct CDR3 sequences, 35% to 40% of them singletons. What was sequenced was peripheral blood or thyroid tissue (not recorded which). These receptors all come from an adult man with Graves' hyperthyroidism.

The chain carries TRBV7-9 and TRBJ1-1; 10 bases agree with TRBD1. The CDR3 is 15 amino acids. Germline V gives CDR1 SEHNR, CDR2 FQNEAQ (reference sequence). Germline trimming cut 5 bases from V and 6 bases from J; bases unmatched to any gene: 9. DNA of the CDR3: TGTGCCAGCAGCCCACGAGACAGGGGGCGGTCTGAAGCTTTCTTT. Translating it yields CASSPRDRGRSEAFF.

The chain links TRBV29-1 to TRBJ2-7, with 9 bases aligning to TRBD1. The germline V gene has CDR1 SQVTM and CDR2 ANQGSEA. With V trimmed by 3 bases and J by 4 bases, 4 bases remained unmatched. The CDR3 extends over 13 amino acids. The CDR3: CSVDDDRGYEQYF. In nucleotides, the CDR3 is TGCAGCGTTGATGACGACAGGGGGTACGAGCAGTACTTC.

This clonotype was detected only a few times. The genes are TRBV2 and TRBJ2-7; either TRBD1 or TRBD2 may supply D (5 bases each). Germline V gene sequence: CDR1 SNHLY, CDR2 FYNNEI. The CDR3 totals 12 residues. CDR3 coding DNA: TGTGCACATCAGGGACGTACCTACGAGCAGTACTTC. Translated, it gives CAHQGRTYEQYF.

This clonotype appeared many times. J is TRBJ1-1 and V is TRBV6-5; 8 bases are a match to TRBD1. CDR1 and CDR2 from the germline V gene are MNHEY and SVGAGI. This CDR3 is 14 amino acids long. Trimming at V came to 7 bases and at J to 4 bases, leaving 8 bases not matched to a gene. CDR3 region: CASTDRAARTEAFF. The DNA of the CDR3 is TGTGCCAGCACGGACAGGGCGGCGCGCACTGAAGCTTTCTTT.

The chain links TRBV25-1 to TRBJ2-3, with D possibly being TRBD1 (5 bases). With 6 bases removed from V and 2 bases from J, the gap between germline ends came to 18 bases. The CDR3 loop spans 16 amino acids. Germline V CDR1 and CDR2: MGHDK, SYGVNS. Here the CDR3 reads CASRPPAWGLTDTQYF. CDR3 bases: TGTGCCAGCAGACCCCCGGCCTGGGGCCTCACAGATACGCAGTATTTT.

This clonotype was detected ten times or more. The rearrangement uses TRBV9 and TRBJ2-2; D is uncertain. The germline gives CDR1 SGDLS, CDR2 YYNGEE. The CDR3 covers 13 residues. Deletions cut 2 bases from V and 7 bases from J, with 9 bases between. CDR3 protein: CASSVSISGELFF. The CDR3 region has the DNA TGTGCCAGCAGCGTCTCTATTAGCGGGGAGCTGTTTTTT. Full variable domain (remainder filled in from reference TRBV9 and TRBJ2-2): DSGVTQTPKHLITATGQRVTLRCSPRSGDLSVYWYQQSLDQGLQFLIQYYNGEERAKGNILERFSAQQFPDLHSELNLSSLELGDSALYFCASSVSISGELFFGEGSRLTVL.

This chain uses TRBV5-1 with TRBJ1-6, with 8 nucleotides matching TRBD1. Germline V gene sequence: CDR1 SGHRS, CDR2 YFSETQ. The J segment lost 13 bases and the V segment lost 5 bases, leaving 8 bases of the junction unmatched. The CDR3 runs to 13 residues. The CDR3 reads CASSGPTGVPLHF. Here the CDR3 DNA reads TGCGCCAGCAGTGGACCGACAGGGGTGCCCCTCCACTTT.

The V gene is TRBV7-2, the J gene TRBJ1-2, with D possibly TRBD1 on 5 matching bases. This CDR3 is 13 amino acids long. In germline, CDR1 is SGHTA, CDR2 FQGNSA. Trimming removed 2 bases from V and 8 bases from J, with 12 bases in between. This CDR3 is CASSLYRDRGYTF. CDR3 nucleotides: TGTGCCAGCAGCTTATATAGGGACCGCGGCTACACCTTC. The full variable domain, completed using reference TRBV7-2 and TRBJ1-2, is GAGVSQSPSNKVTEKGKDVELRCDPISGHTALYWYRQSLGQGLEFLIYFQGNSAPDKSGLPSDRFSAERTGGSVSTLTIQRTQQEDSAVYLCASSLYRDRGYTFGSGTRLTVV.

The DNA for the CDR3 is TGCAGCGTCGTGAAGGGTTTGAACACTGAAGCTTTCTTT. Residues: CSVVKGLNTEAFF. This sequence joins TRBV29-1 and TRBJ1-1, with D unclear. The germline gives CDR1 SQVTM, CDR2 ANQGSEA. Deletions cut 6 bases from V and 0 bases from J, with 11 bases between. This CDR3 spans 13 amino acids.

The CDR3 DNA follows: TGTGCCATCAGCGGTACAGGCGACTCCTACGAGCAGTACTTC. It codes for CAISGTGDSYEQYF. The chain uses TRBV10-3 and TRBJ2-7; D might be TRBD1 (5 bases). The CDR3 runs 14 residues. Germline assignment: CDR1 ENHRY and CDR2 SYGVKD. Trimming took 6 bases from V and 0 from J, leaving 12 bases between them.

The chain joins TRBV7-2 to TRBJ1-2; 9 bases line up with TRBD1. Germline V gene data show CDR1 as SGHTA and CDR2 as FQGNSA. CDR3 length: 15 residues. The junction had 5 bases not matched to a gene; V was cut back by 3 bases and J by 3 bases. CDR3 sequence (DNA): TGTGCCAGCAGCTTGACAGGGGGTGGGGACTATGGCTACACCTTC. Protein sequence: CASSLTGGGDYGYTF.

The genes are TRBV10-3 and TRBJ1-2; D remains unclear. CDR3 size: 9 residues. V gave up 5 bases and J gave up 8 bases, with 3 bases separating them. Germline V gene sequence: CDR1 ENHRY, CDR2 SYGVKD. This CDR3 is CAISNGYTF. CDR3 nucleotide sequence: TGTGCCATCAGTAACGGCTACACCTTC.

The gene calls are TRBV2 and TRBJ1-5; D is unresolved. CDR3 size: 15 residues. Germline CDR1 reads SNHLY; CDR2 reads FYNNEI. Trimming took 6 bases from V and 0 from J, leaving 12 bases between them. CDR3 residues: CASRPFGSSNQPQHF. CDR3 sequence (DNA): TGTGCCAGCAGGCCGTTTGGCAGTAGCAATCAGCCCCAGCATTTT.

Details on this clonotype: This likely reflects a read error, since a far larger clone is one base away. The rearrangement uses TRBV12-3 or TRBV12-4 and TRBJ2-7; D ambiguous. The CDR3 contains 12 residues. The CDR3: CAGSLSPHEQYF. CDR3 nucleotides: TGTGCCGGCAGTTTATCACCTCACGAGCAGTACTTC.

The V and J genes are TRBV25-1 and TRBJ2-7, with D possibly matching TRBD2 (6 bases). The CDR3 length is 15 residues. Germline V gene sequence: CDR1 MGHDK, CDR2 SYGVNS. V was cut by 1 base and J by 3 bases, with 13 bases left in between. The CDR3 region has the DNA TGTGCCAGCAGTGAATTCCCGGGACTCCGCTACGAGCAGTACTTC. As protein: CASSEFPGLRYEQYF.

The gene calls are TRBV7-9 and TRBJ1-5; 10 bases match TRBD1. Germline CDR1 is SEHNR and CDR2 is FQNEAQ (reference sequence). The V segment lost 2 bases and the J segment 9 bases; nucleotides outside the gene matches: 10. The CDR3 is 16 residues long. CDR3 sequence (DNA): TGTGCCAGCAGCTTAAGGGGACAGGGGCCTGGATGGCCCCAGCATTTT. Its translation: CASSLRGQGPGWPQHF.

Of note for this clonotype: A read error is possible here, since a much larger clone lies one base away. The rearrangement uses TRBV10-3 and TRBJ2-7; TRBD2 agrees at 7 bases. CDR3 length equals 15 residues. Looked up from germline, CDR1 is ENHRY and CDR2 is SYGVKD. V lost 5 bases, J lost 1 base, and 8 bases stayed unmatched. The CDR3 DNA reads TGTGCCATCAGTTACCGGGAGGAGGGGTCCTACGAGCAGTACTTC. This encodes CAISYREEGSYEQYF.